The clone carrying this TCR beta chain was observed once. What it binds is unknown. At the DNA level, this CDR3 is encoded by other sequences in the same sample as well. This sample was included in a study of T cell responses to AZD1222 COVID-19 vaccine. Regarding the study as a whole: The donors showed a predominance of white British ancestry and of females, with possible underestimation of clonal diversity. The study sampled repertoires only after the peak T cell response.

Generated by immunoSEQ multiplex PCR, the TCRdb table keeps only in-frame clones and is missing some. The sample holds 97,000 or so clones, just over 90% seen once. Sequencing used peripheral blood, obtained 28 days after the second AZD1222 dose. This clonotype originated in an adult who received the AZD1222 COVID-19 vaccine.

CDR3 nucleotide sequence: TGTGCCAGCAGCTACACCGGGGAGCTGTTTTTT. Translation: CASSYTGELFF. This chain connects TRBV2 to TRBJ2-2; D is unclear. V lost 6 bases, J lost 3 bases, and 2 bases lay in between. CDR3 size: 11 residues. In germline, CDR1 is SNHLY, CDR2 FYNNEI. The variable domain in full, with the rest retrieved from reference TRBV2 and TRBJ2-2, is EPEVTQTPSHQVTQMGQEVILRCVPISNHLYFYWYRQILGQKVEFLVSFYNNEISEKSEIFDDQFSVERPDGSNFTLKIRSTKLEDSAMYFCASSYTGELFFGEGSRLTVL.